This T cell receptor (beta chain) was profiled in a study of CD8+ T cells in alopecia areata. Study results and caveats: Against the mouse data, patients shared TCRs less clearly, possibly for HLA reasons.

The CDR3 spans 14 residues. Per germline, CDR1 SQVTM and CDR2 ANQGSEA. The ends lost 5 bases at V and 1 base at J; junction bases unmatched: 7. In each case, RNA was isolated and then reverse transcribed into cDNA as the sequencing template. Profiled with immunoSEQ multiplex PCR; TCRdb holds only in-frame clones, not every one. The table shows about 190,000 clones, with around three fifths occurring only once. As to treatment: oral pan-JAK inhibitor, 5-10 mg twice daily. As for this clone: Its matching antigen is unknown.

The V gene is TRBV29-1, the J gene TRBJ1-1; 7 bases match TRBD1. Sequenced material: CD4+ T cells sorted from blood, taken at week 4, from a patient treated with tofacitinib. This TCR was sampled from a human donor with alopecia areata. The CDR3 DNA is TGCAGCGTTATGAGGGGGCGAGGGAACACTGAAGCTTTCTTT. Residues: CSVMRGRGNTEAFF.